The 15 T cell receptor beta chains in this list originate from one sample, sequenced in a study of pediatric ulcerative colitis. Sequencing used immunoSEQ multiplex PCR; TCRdb keeps in-frame clones, though not all of them. The table lists about 11,000 clones, 80% to 90% of them singletons, with about 3.8% in the top ten. The rectum was sampled with one to two pinch biopsies at colonoscopy. The sample consisted of gut tissue. These TCRs come from a girl under 18 who was a control in a study of pediatric ulcerative colitis.

The CDR3 loop reads CASSIVGAGEGNEQFF. The CDR3 bases are TGTGCCAGTAGTATAGTTGGAGCGGGAGAGGGAAATGAGCAGTTCTTC. This chain connects TRBV19 to TRBJ2-1; 8 nucleotides line up with TRBD2. The CDR3 sequence is 16 residues long. Germline V gene lookup returns CDR1 LNHDA and CDR2 SQIVND (reference sequence). V lost 1 base, J lost 7 bases, and 9 bases stayed unmatched.

This clone came up a few times. The junction does not match germline at one end; this may be a read error. The rearrangement joins TRBV7-7 to TRBJ1-5; 7 bases align to TRBD1. Germline CDR1 is SSHAT and CDR2 is FNYEAQ (reference sequence). CDR3 size: 13 residues. DNA of the CDR3: TGTGCTAGCAGCAAGGACAGGAATCAGCCCCAGCATTTT. Translated, it gives CASSKDRNQPQHF.

The chain links TRBV5-1 to TRBJ2-3, with TRBD2 matching over 15 bases. V shed 4 bases, J shed 6 bases, and the junction held 6 bases outside the gene matches. Germline V gene data show CDR1 as SGHRS and CDR2 as YFSETQ. The CDR3 is 16 amino acids. As DNA, the CDR3 is TGCGCCAGCAGCCGGACTAGCGGGAGGGCGGGTGATACGCAGTATTTT. Translating it yields CASSRTSGRAGDTQYF. The entire variable domain, with the rest obtained from reference TRBV5-1 and TRBJ2-3, is as follows: KAGVTQTPRYLIKTRGQQVTLSCSPISGHRSVSWYQQTPGQGLQFLFEYFSETQRNKGNFPGRFSGRQFSNSRSEMNVSTLELGDSALYLCASSRTSGRAGDTQYFGPGTRLTVL.

J is TRBJ2-1 and V is TRBV6-1; 13 bases match TRBD2. This CDR3 is 18 amino acids long. V was clipped by 0 bases and J by 10 bases; unmatched bases: 12. Germline V gene lookup returns CDR1 MNHNS and CDR2 SASEGT. CDR3 sequence reads: CASSEALPGLAGRAEQFF. The CDR3 DNA is TGTGCCAGCAGTGAAGCTCTCCCGGGACTAGCGGGGCGGGCGGAGCAGTTCTTC.

Details on this clone: One end of the junction is discordant with germline, which a read error may explain. The chain couples TRBV5-5 to TRBJ2-7; D is possibly TRBD1 or TRBD2 (5 bases each). This CDR3 has 14 residues. Germline values: CDR1 SGHKS, CDR2 YYEKEE (reference sequence). This chain's CDR3 is CASSLGTVSSEQYF. CDR3 DNA sequence: TGTGCCAGCAGCCTCGGGACGGTCTCCTCCGAGCAGTACTTC.

The chain's CDR3 is CASSPARPTGADEQYF. For the CDR3, the DNA is TGTGCCAGCAGCCCCGCAAGGCCGACAGGGGCGGACGAGCAGTACTTC. This chain connects TRBV7-9 to TRBJ2-7, with 8 nucleotides matching TRBD1. The CDR3 totals 16 residues. Germline V CDR1 and CDR2: SEHNR, FQNEAQ (reference sequence). V gave up 5 bases and J gave up 5 bases; unmatched junction bases: 14.

The V call is TRBV5-6, the J call TRBJ2-7, with 8 bases lining up with TRBD1. J lost 1 base, V lost 4 bases, and 7 bases had no gene match. The CDR3 has 15 residues. Germline lookup yields CDR1 SGHDT and CDR2 YYEEEE. CDR3 DNA sequence: TGTGCCAGCAGCCCCCTGGGACAGGCGTCCTACGAGCAGTACTTC. Translating it yields CASSPLGQASYEQYF. Using reference TRBV5-6 and TRBJ2-7 for the parts outside the CDR3, the full variable domain is DAGVTQSPTHLIKTRGQQVTLRCSPKSGHDTVSWYQQALGQGPQFIFQYYEEEERQRGNFPDRFSGHQFPNYSSELNVNALLLGDSALYLCASSPLGQASYEQYFGPGTRLTVT.

This clone was counted a single time. The chain links TRBV2 to TRBJ2-2; 10 bases line up with TRBD1. Germline assignment: CDR1 SNHLY and CDR2 FYNNEI. Trimming cost V 3 bases and J 1 base; bases outside gene matches: 2. The CDR3 is made up of 16 amino acids. CDR3 loop: CASSDGTGVNTGELFF. CDR3 bases: TGTGCCAGCAGTGACGGGACAGGGGTGAACACCGGGGAGCTGTTTTTT. Combining the CDR3 with reference TRBV2 and TRBJ2-2 gives the whole variable domain EPEVTQTPSHQVTQMGQEVILRCVPISNHLYFYWYRQILGQKVEFLVSFYNNEISEKSEIFDDQFSVERPDGSNFTLKIRSTKLEDSAMYFCASSDGTGVNTGELFFGEGSRLTVL.

The CDR3 spells CASSMGLSYEQYF. As DNA, the CDR3 is TGTGCCAGTAGTATGGGTTTGTCCTACGAGCAGTACTTC. The chain has TRBV19 and TRBJ2-7, with D unclear. The CDR3 sequence is 13 residues long. CDR1 LNHDA and CDR2 SQIVND come from the germline V gene (reference sequence). Between the trimmed V and J ends, which lost 3 bases and 1 base, there was a span of 7 bases.

V gene TRBV19 combines with J gene TRBJ2-1, with D tentatively TRBD2 (5 bases). Germline CDR1 and CDR2: LNHDA and SQIVND (reference sequence). This CDR3 comprises 15 residues. Trimming left V 4 bases short and J 0 bases short, with 10 bases between. The CDR3 DNA sequence: TGTGCCAGTAGTAAGTGGAGGCTCTCCTACAATGAGCAGTTCTTC. This codes for CASSKWRLSYNEQFF.

V usage is TRBV28 and J usage is TRBJ1-2; D perhaps matches TRBD1 (6 bases). The germline CDR1 and CDR2 sequences are MDHEN and SYDVKM. V lost 7 bases and J lost 5, with 17 bases in between. This CDR3 region has 14 residues. CDR3 nucleotide sequence: TGTGCCAGCAAGTCTTGGGGGCGCGGTTATGGCTACACCTTC. Encoded protein: CASKSWGRGYGYTF.

This rearrangement joins TRBV6-6 to TRBJ1-2; 8 nucleotides match TRBD1. CDR1 and CDR2 (germline): MNHNY, SVGAGI (reference sequence). After removal of 1 base from V and 8 bases from J, the junction contained 3 bases not matched to a gene. The CDR3 is 13 residues long. The chain's CDR3 is CASSYYGQGGYTF. For the CDR3, the DNA is TGTGCCAGCAGTTACTACGGACAGGGAGGCTACACCTTC.

The V gene is TRBV30, the J gene TRBJ2-3; D is unresolved. The CDR3 runs to 14 residues. Between the trimmed V and J ends, which lost 5 bases and 0 bases, there was a span of 12 bases. CDR1 GTSNPN and CDR2 SVGIG come from the germline V gene (reference sequence). The CDR3 sequence: CAWEKGGSTDTQYF. For the CDR3, the DNA is TGTGCCTGGGAAAAGGGTGGTAGCACAGATACGCAGTATTTT.

This chain connects TRBV4-1 to TRBJ2-5, with TRBD2 matching 12 bases. The germline V gene has CDR1 MGHRA and CDR2 YSYEKL. This CDR3 comprises 18 residues. V dropped 0 bases and J dropped 7; count of bases not matched to a gene: 12. CDR3 residues: CASSQEQTSGSLRATQYF. The CDR3 bases are TGCGCCAGCAGCCAAGAACAGACTAGCGGGAGTTTGCGCGCGACCCAGTACTTC.

The rearrangement links TRBV5-1 to TRBJ1-1; 7 nucleotides align to TRBD1. The CDR3 consists of 14 residues. Germline lookup yields CDR1 SGHRS and CDR2 YFSETQ. Trimming at V came to 2 bases and at J to 5 bases, leaving 6 bases not matched to a gene. The chain's CDR3 is CASSFGQEGTEAFF. The CDR3, as DNA: TGCGCCAGCAGCTTTGGACAGGAGGGTACTGAAGCTTTCTTT. The full variable domain, with the rest looked up from reference TRBV5-1 and TRBJ1-1, is KAGVTQTPRYLIKTRGQQVTLSCSPISGHRSVSWYQQTPGQGLQFLFEYFSETQRNKGNFPGRFSGRQFSNSRSEMNVSTLELGDSALYLCASSFGQEGTEAFFGQGTRLTVV.